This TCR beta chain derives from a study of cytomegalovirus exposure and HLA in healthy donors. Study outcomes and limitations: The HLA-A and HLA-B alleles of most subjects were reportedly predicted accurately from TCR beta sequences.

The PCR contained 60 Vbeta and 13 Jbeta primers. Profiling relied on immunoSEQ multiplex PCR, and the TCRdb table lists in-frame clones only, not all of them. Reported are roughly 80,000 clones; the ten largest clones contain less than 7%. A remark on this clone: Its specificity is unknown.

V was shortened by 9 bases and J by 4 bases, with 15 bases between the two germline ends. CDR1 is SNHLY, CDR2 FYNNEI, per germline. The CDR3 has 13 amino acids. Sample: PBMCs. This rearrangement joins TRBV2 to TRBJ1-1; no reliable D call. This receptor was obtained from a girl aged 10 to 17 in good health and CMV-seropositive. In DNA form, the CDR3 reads TGTGCCAGTATGGTCCTTGCTAGCACTGAAGCTTTCTTT. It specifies CASMVLASTEAFF.